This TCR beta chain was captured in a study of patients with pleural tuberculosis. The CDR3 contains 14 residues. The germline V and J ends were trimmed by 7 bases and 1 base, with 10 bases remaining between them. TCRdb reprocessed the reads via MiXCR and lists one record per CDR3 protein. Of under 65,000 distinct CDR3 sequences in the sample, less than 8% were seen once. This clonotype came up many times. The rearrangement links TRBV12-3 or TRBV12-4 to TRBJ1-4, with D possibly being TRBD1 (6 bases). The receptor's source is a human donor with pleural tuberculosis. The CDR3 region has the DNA TGTGCCAGCATAACACAGGGAACTAATGAAAAACTGTTTTTT. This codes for CASITQGTNEKLFF.